This is a list of T cell receptor beta chains from one sample in a study of blood T cell repertoires in COVID-19. Only in-frame clones appear in the TCRdb table, and some are missing; sequencing was by immunoSEQ multiplex PCR. The sample records over 150,000 clones, 75% to 85% being singletons. Sequencing was done on a sample of peripheral blood. Every receptor here comes from a woman aged 60-75 years with COVID-19, enrolled during active disease. Both conserved end residues are part of each CDR3. A D gene is named only where the DNA matches it firmly. Only some rows state a clone size, as once, few, many or a class for expanded clones.

>TRBJ2-1|TRBD1|TRBV5-1|NA
TGCGCCAGCAGCTTGACAGGGGTGTCCTACAATGAGCAGTTCTTC
CASSLTGVSYNEQFF
>TRBJ1-5|NA|TRBV19|NA
TGTGCCAGTAGCTTTACAGGTTTTGCGGGCAATCAGCCCCAGCATTTT
CASSFTGFAGNQPQHF
>TRBJ2-3|TRBD2|TRBV30|NA
TGTGCCTTAGCGGGGGGGCCGATCGGAGATACGCAGTATTTT
CALAGGPIGDTQYF
>TRBJ1-4|NA|TRBV30|NA
TGTGCCTGGGAAAGGGGAAATGAAAAACTGTTTTTT
CAWERGNEKLFF
>TRBJ2-6|TRBD1|TRBV4-1|NA
TGCGCCAGCAGCCACCTTACGACAGGGGTGAGGTCTGGGGCCAACGTCCTGACTTTC
CASSHLTTGVRSGANVLTF
>TRBJ2-3|TRBD2|TRBV29-1|NA
TGCAGCGTTAGCGGGAGTTTGGGAGATACGCAGTATTTT
CSVSGSLGDTQYF
>TRBJ1-5|TRBD1|TRBV6-2/TRBV6-3|once
TGTGCCAGCAGCCGGGACAGCTTCAATCAGCCCCAGCATTTT
CASSRDSFNQPQHF
>TRBJ2-2|NA|TRBV21-1|NA
TGTGCCAGCAGCAACGGAGTGGTCGACGAAAAAAAGAACACCGGGGAGCTGTTTTTT
CASSNGVVDEKKNTGELFF
>TRBJ2-6|TRBD2|TRBV9|NA
TGTGCCAGCAGCGCGCGGGGGTCCTCTGGGGCCAACGTCCTGACTTTC
CASSARGSSGANVLTF
>TRBJ2-7|NA|TRBV4-2|NA
TGTGCCAGCAGCCAAGATATCAGCGCCGTCTCCTACGAGCAGTACTTC
CASSQDISAVSYEQYF
>TRBJ2-1|NA|TRBV3-1/TRBV3-2|NA
TGTGCCAGCATCTCAGGATTGGGTGAGCAGTTCTTC
CASISGLGEQFF
>TRBJ2-2|TRBD2|TRBV19|NA
TGTGCCAGTAGTATCCGCGCGGGAGCTCCCGGGGAGCTGTTTTTT
CASSIRAGAPGELFF
>TRBJ2-2|NA|TRBV10-1|NA
TGCGCCAGCAGTGTGCAGCGGACCGGGGAGCTGTTTTTT
CASSVQRTGELFF
>TRBJ1-2|NA|TRBV11-2|NA
TGTGCCAGCAGCTTAGAGAGGGTGGGCGGCTACACCTTC
CASSLERVGGYTF
>TRBJ1-1|TRBD1|TRBV5-1|once
TGCGCCAGCAGCTTGCGACAGGGTAGCACTGAAGCTTTCTTT
CASSLRQGSTEAFF
>TRBJ2-4|TRBD2|TRBV5-8|NA
TGTGCCAGCAGCATACTAGCGTCAAAGGATCAGTACTTC
CASSILASKDQYF
>TRBJ1-2|TRBD1|TRBV6-5|NA
TGTGCCAGCAGTTACACATTGACAGGGGTGGCTGGCTACACCTTC
CASSYTLTGVAGYTF
>TRBJ2-3|NA|TRBV6-5|NA
TGTGCCAGCAGAACGACAAACACAGATACGCAGTATTTT
CASRTTNTDTQYF
>TRBJ2-7|NA|TRBV5-1|NA
TGCGCCAGCAGAACGGCAGGGAACTACGAGCAGTACTTC
CASRTAGNYEQYF
>TRBJ1-6|NA|TRBV27|few
TGTGCCAGCAGTCCCAAACAGAATTCACCCCTCCACTTT
CASSPKQNSPLHF
>TRBJ1-2|TRBD1|TRBV5-1|NA
TGCGCCAGCAGCTCCAGAGGGGGCAACGACTATGGCTACACCTTC
CASSSRGGNDYGYTF
>TRBJ1-1|TRBD1|TRBV10-3|once
TGTGCCTTGCGGACAGGGGTAAGTTCTGAAGCTTTCTTT
CALRTGVSSEAFF
>TRBJ1-1|NA|TRBV5-6|NA
TGTGCCAGCAGCTTAGAAACCGGGAGAATGAACACTGAAGCTTTCTTT
CASSLETGRMNTEAFF
>TRBJ1-2|NA|TRBV5-8|NA
TGTGCCAGCAGCCCCTCCGACAGGTTCTATGGCTACACCTTC
CASSPSDRFYGYTF
>TRBJ1-2|TRBD1|TRBV5-1|once
TGCGCCAGCAGCTTGGACAGGGGGCAGGCTAACTATGGCTACACCTTC
CASSLDRGQANYGYTF
>TRBJ2-7|NA|TRBV18|once
TGTGCCAGCTCACTTATCCCCTTC
CASSLIPF
>TRBJ2-2|NA|TRBV5-1|NA
TGCGCCAGCAGCTTGGCAGGGCGAACCGGGGAGCTGTTTTTT
CASSLAGRTGELFF
>TRBJ2-1|NA|TRBV11-2|NA
TGTGCCAGCAGCTTAAGTGGACAGAATAACAATGAGCAGTTCTTC
CASSLSGQNNNEQFF
>TRBJ2-7|NA|TRBV7-3|NA
TGTGCCAGCAGCTTGGCGGCAGGGGACCGAACTTTCTCCTACGAGCAGTACTTC
CASSLAAGDRTFSYEQYF
>TRBJ2-2|NA|TRBV11-2|NA
TGTGCCAGCAGCCCCTGGACAGCGGGGACCGGGGAGCTGTTTTTT
CASSPWTAGTGELFF
>TRBJ1-2|TRBD1|TRBV5-1|NA
TGCGCCAGCAGCTTGACAGGGGAATATGGCTACACCTTC
CASSLTGEYGYTF
>TRBJ1-1|TRBD1|TRBV11-3|NA
TGTGCCAGCAGCCGAACAGGGGGCGCGGGCACTGAAGCTTTCTTT
CASSRTGGAGTEAFF
>TRBJ1-5|NA|TRBV5-1|NA
TGCGCCAGCAGCTTGGGGGCAGGGCAGAATCAGCCCCAGCATTTT
CASSLGAGQNQPQHF
>TRBJ2-1|TRBD2|TRBV2|NA
TGTGCCAGCAGTGCACCGGGACTAGCGGGTAACAATGAGCAGTTCTTC
CASSAPGLAGNNEQFF
>TRBJ2-1|NA|TRBV7-9|NA
TGTGCCAGCAGCCGCGGGGGCGGGAGCCTCGATGAGCAGTTCTTC
CASSRGGGSLDEQFF
>TRBJ2-1|TRBD2|TRBV6-4|few
TGTGCCAGCAGTGCCCGACTAGCGGGAGCTCCGGATGAGCAGTTCTTC
CASSARLAGAPDEQFF
>TRBJ2-1|TRBD1|TRBV18|NA
TGTGCCAGCTCCTCCGGGACAGGCTATCTGGCTGAGCAGTTCTTC
CASSSGTGYLAEQFF
>TRBJ1-1|NA|TRBV2|NA
TGTGCCAGCAGTGAGGGCAGGGAGGACACTGAAGCTTTCTTT
CASSEGREDTEAFF
>TRBJ2-7|NA|TRBV10-3|NA
TGTGCCATCAGTCGGGGTCTTACCTACGAGCAGTACTTC
CAISRGLTYEQYF
>TRBJ1-4|NA|TRBV7-9|NA
TGTGCCAGCAACCCCTTAAGGGGAGAAAAACTGTTTTTT
CASNPLRGEKLFF
>TRBJ2-5|NA|TRBV7-9|NA
TGTGCCAGCAGCTTAGGACAGCTCCAAGAGACCCAGTACTTC
CASSLGQLQETQYF
>TRBJ1-6|NA|TRBV18|few
TGTGCCAGCTCATCTGGGACAAACCCCAATTCACCCCTCCACTTT
CASSSGTNPNSPLHF
>TRBJ2-3|NA|TRBV5-1|NA
TGCGCCAGCAGCTTGGATGAGTCTACGCAGTATTTT
CASSLDESTQYF
>TRBJ1-4|NA|TRBV18|NA
TGTGCCAGCTCACAGGACCCGGGACGGGGGAATGAAAAACTGTTTTTT
CASSQDPGRGNEKLFF
>TRBJ1-1|TRBD1|TRBV19|NA
TGTGCCAGTAGTACACAGGGGACCAGGGCTGAAGCTTTCTTT
CASSTQGTRAEAFF
>TRBJ1-1|NA|TRBV11-1|NA
TGTGCCAGCAGCTTAAGGGGCAGGCTAAACACTGAAGCTTTCTTT
CASSLRGRLNTEAFF
>TRBJ2-1|TRBD2|TRBV6-5|NA
TGTGCCAGCAGTACGGGACTAGCGGGACGCAATGAGCAGTTCTTC
CASSTGLAGRNEQFF
>TRBJ1-5|TRBD1|TRBV19|few
TGTGCCAGTAGTATCGGAGGGGGCCTTAGCAATCAGCCCCAGCATTTT
CASSIGGGLSNQPQHF
>TRBJ1-5|NA|TRBV23-1|NA
TGCGCCAGCAGTTGTTCGCAGGATACTCAGCCCCAGCATTTT
CASSCSQDTQPQHF
>TRBJ2-7|TRBD2|TRBV19|once
TGTGCCAGTAACGGACTAGCGGGAAGGGGCGAGCAGTACTTC
CASNGLAGRGEQYF
>TRBJ1-1|TRBD1|TRBV10-1|NA
TGCGCCAGCAGCATCAGGGGGAATTTGAACACTGAAGCTTTCTTT
CASSIRGNLNTEAFF
>TRBJ1-6|NA|TRBV19|once
TGTGCCAGTAGTATCGAGCCCACTGTCCGTTCACCCCTCCACTTT
CASSIEPTVRSPLHF
>TRBJ1-1|NA|TRBV10-3|NA
TGTGCCATCAGTGGAACAGAGAACACTGAAGCTTTCTTT
CAISGTENTEAFF